Included here is one TCR beta chain sequence, with context. This clone came up once. Its antigen is unknown. No per-base quality is available; no much larger clone lies one base away. This record belongs to a study of T cell responses to AZD1222 COVID-19 vaccine (dated by TCRdb to the early 2020s). Some background on the complete study: A total of 233 trial participants underwent TCR sequencing, of whom some 200 had received two doses of AZD1222 and some 26 had received two doses of the MenACWY control vaccine. Trial participants were enrolled into age subgroups of 18-55, 56-69 and 70-plus years, which contained roughly 150, 30 and 60 TCR-sequenced participants, respectively. The study at large found these results: Participants were mostly white British and included more females than males, and it was suggested by the authors that clonal diversity may have been underestimated. Reportedly, close to half of the unique spike-specific TCRs recognized epitopes lying outside the regions that are mutated in the B.1.351 and B.1.1.7 variants. Only 5 to 7 AZD1222 recipients were SARS-CoV-2 seropositive at baseline, limiting conclusions about previously exposed vaccinees. A significant rise in spike-specific TCR breadth and depth was observed after two AZD1222 doses relative to day 0 and relative to MenACWY recipients. The whole spike protein was spanned by vaccine-associated CD4 TCRs, and dominant responses were seen in regions 160-218 and 743-854. No day 14 peak-response samples were available, so repertoires were characterized only after the peak T cell response. In the small 56-69-year group, the increase in depth fell short of significance, most likely because of low power.

The sample's time point label, in plain terms: baseline before first vaccination. Taken with the paper, the label for treatment or condition translates to: meningococcal conjugate vaccine given as trial control. Vaccinee samples were obtained from the UK trials COV001 and COV002, which included a single-blind randomized controlled phase 2/3 trial of AZD1222 (ChAdOx1 nCoV-19) in healthy adults. For TCRbeta chain sequencing, PBMC samples from trial participants were taken at day 0 and at day 28 after the second dose. The CDR3 regions of human TCRbeta chains were analyzed by immunosequencing. As for the authors' bioinformatics: TCRs in the repertoires were matched against a reference library of SARS-CoV-2-specific TCRs that had been generated with the MIRA antigen-specificity platform. Breadth meant the fraction of unique TCRs that were SARS-CoV-2-associated, whereas depth meant the fraction of total T cells that were SARS-CoV-2-associated. Using the MIRA data, each spike-specific TCR was assigned both to the spike region to which the TCR was reactive and to a CD4 or CD8 class. Log10-transformed breadth and depth values were compared by one-way ANOVA with Sidak's multiple comparisons tests. What TCRdb holds here is the immuneACCESS table cut down to in-frame rearrangements. Part of the clones is not present; checked against another copy, under half of the missing clones reflect an unresolved V gene, and the others are unexplained. The V and J calls and clone size are taken from that table; D and trimming were inferred from the DNA. Here the sample has approximately 150,000 clones; more than 80% occur a single time. Together, the top ten hold approximately 0.9% of the sample.

From the germline V gene (reference sequence), CDR1 is SGHNT and CDR2 is YYREEE. Spanning cysteine to phenylalanine, the CDR3 consists of 15 amino acids. This entry keeps only the CDR3 DNA: 45 bases, framed from base 1. V is cut by 2 bases and J by 0 bases, and the space between the germline ends is 10 bases. The chain is assembled from TRBV5-4 and TRBJ2-3, with no confidently assigned D gene. Sequences were derived from peripheral blood, sampled on day 0 of MenACWY control vaccination. This sequence originates from an adult in good health. This receptor has the CDR3 CASSFSVGSTDTQYF. DNA sequence: TGTGCCAGCAGCTTCTCGGTGGGGAGCACAGATACGCAGTATTTT. Where the CDR3 stops, the reference TRBV5-4 and TRBJ2-3 genes take over; the full variable domain is ETGVTQSPTHLIKTRGQQVTLRCSSQSGHNTVSWYQQALGQGPQFIFQYYREEENGRGNFPPRFSGLQFPNYSSELNVNALELDDSALYLCASSFSVGSTDTQYFGPGTRLTVL.